A single sample is the source of the 19 T cell receptor beta chains below, sequenced in a study of blood T cell repertoires in COVID-19. Only in-frame clones appear in the TCRdb table, and some are missing; sequencing was by immunoSEQ multiplex PCR. The data contain roughly 210,000 clones, around 80% of them singletons. The specimen sequenced was peripheral blood. Receptors originate from an elderly woman with COVID-19, enrolled during active disease.

The J gene is TRBJ1-1, the V gene TRBV29-1, with a tentative D call TRBD1 (6 bases). The CDR3 runs 11 residues. Trimming left V 4 bases short and J 3 bases short, with 6 bases between. Germline V gene data show CDR1 as SQVTM and CDR2 as ANQGSEA. CDR3 protein: CSVGQDTEAFF. The DNA of the CDR3 is TGCAGCGTTGGACAGGACACTGAAGCTTTCTTT.

The V gene is TRBV10-3, the J gene TRBJ2-3; 8 nucleotides line up with TRBD1. With V trimmed by 6 bases and J by 4 bases, 6 bases remained unmatched. The length of the CDR3 is 14 residues. CDR1 and CDR2 (germline): ENHRY, SYGVKD. This chain's CDR3 is CAISQGALPDTQYF. CDR3 coding DNA: TGTGCCATCAGCCAGGGGGCGCTTCCAGATACGCAGTATTTT.

The CDR3 is CASSDGTGGTDTQYF. The CDR3 nucleotides read TGTGCCAGCAGTGATGGGACAGGTGGCACAGATACGCAGTATTTT. This rearrangement joins TRBV25-1 to TRBJ2-3; 8 nucleotides agree with TRBD1. CDR3 length: 15 residues. V was pared by 3 bases and J by 1 base, with 3 bases of the junction left unmatched. CDR1 MGHDK and CDR2 SYGVNS come from the germline V gene.

The gene calls are TRBV2 and TRBJ2-7, with D possibly matching TRBD1 (6 bases). The V and J ends lost 4 bases and 4 bases respectively, with 11 bases between them. The CDR3 extends over 13 amino acids. Germline-derived CDR1 and CDR2 are SNHLY and FYNNEI. The CDR3 region is CASSVVQGYEQYF. CDR3 nucleotides: TGTGCCAGCAGTGTGGTGCAGGGGTACGAGCAGTACTTC.

V and J are TRBV7-9 and TRBJ1-4; the match to TRBD1 covers 10 bases. Germline loops: CDR1 SEHNR, CDR2 FQNEAQ (reference sequence). CDR3 length equals 15 residues. The V gene end was trimmed by 3 bases and the J gene end by 4 bases; junction bases not matched to a gene: 2. CDR3 residues: CASSFGQGVNEKLFF. CDR3 nucleotide sequence: TGTGCCAGCAGCTTCGGACAGGGGGTTAATGAAAAACTGTTTTTT.

This clone was counted only a few times. This chain uses TRBV4-1 with TRBJ2-5; unclear D gene. This CDR3 is built from 16 residues. CDR1 is MGHRA and CDR2 is YSYEKL in the germline V gene. Trimming stripped 2 bases from V and 1 base from J, with 14 bases between. The DNA for the CDR3 is TGCGCCAGCAGCCAAAAAACGCAGGCGATCCAAGAGACCCAGTACTTC. The encoded protein is CASSQKTQAIQETQYF.

The chain combines TRBV10-3 with TRBJ2-2, with D possibly being TRBD1 (6 bases). Trimming removed 1 base at V and 0 bases at J, with 9 bases between. Germline V lookup: CDR1 ENHRY, CDR2 SYGVKD. The CDR3 is 16 amino acids. CDR3 DNA sequence: TGTGCCATCAGTGAGTTATGGACAGCGAACACCGGGGAGCTGTTTTTT. Translation: CAISELWTANTGELFF.

This sequence joins TRBV7-6 and TRBJ1-6, with 7 positions matching TRBD1. The CDR3 is made up of 15 amino acids. The junction had 3 bases not matched to a gene; V was cut back by 1 base and J by 6 bases. Germline CDR1 is SGHVS and CDR2 is FNYEAQ. The CDR3 DNA reads as TGTGCCAGCAGCTTAGGGGGACAGCTTAATTCACCCCTCCACTTT. This encodes CASSLGGQLNSPLHF.

The chain uses TRBV19 and TRBJ1-6; D may be TRBD1 (5 bases). The CDR3 is made up of 14 amino acids. The germline V and J ends were trimmed by 1 base and 10 bases, with 11 bases remaining between them. Per germline, CDR1 LNHDA and CDR2 SQIVND (reference sequence). The CDR3 bases are TGTGCCAGTAGTATAGGACAGTTCAGCTCACCCCTCCACTTT. Amino acid sequence: CASSIGQFSSPLHF. Full variable domain (missing parts from reference TRBV19 and TRBJ1-6): DGGITQSPKYLFRKEGQNVTLSCEQNLNHDAMYWYRQDPGQGLRLIYYSQIVNDFQKGDIAEGYSVSREKKESFPLTVTSAQKNPTAFYLCASSIGQFSSPLHFGNGTRLTVT.

The genes are TRBV2 and TRBJ2-7, with TRBD1 as a possible D gene (6 bases). Between the trimmed V and J ends, which lost 8 bases and 2 bases, there was a span of 10 bases. The CDR3 is made up of 12 amino acids. Germline lookup yields CDR1 SNHLY and CDR2 FYNNEI. This CDR3 is CASRRGTYEQYF. Written as DNA, the CDR3 is TGTGCCAGCCGAAGGGGGACCTACGAGCAGTACTTC.

The rearrangement joins TRBV29-1 to TRBJ2-3, with TRBD2 matching over 12 bases. The trim removed 7 bases at V and 3 bases at J, leaving 8 bases unmatched. Germline-derived CDR1 and CDR2 are SQVTM and ANQGSEA. This CDR3 region has 15 residues. CDR3 loop: CSAYTLAGGTDTQYF. The CDR3 DNA sequence: TGCAGCGCTTATACCCTAGCGGGGGGGACAGATACGCAGTATTTT.

V usage is TRBV6-1 and J usage is TRBJ2-6; D ambiguous. This CDR3 contains 15 residues. Per the germline V gene, CDR1 is MNHNS and CDR2 is SASEGT. The V gene lost 3 bases and the J gene lost 2 bases, with 8 bases spanning the gap. The CDR3 here is CASSERSTGANVLTF. In nucleotides, the CDR3 is TGTGCCAGCAGTGAGAGGAGCACTGGGGCCAACGTCCTGACTTTC.

This chain joins TRBV7-9 and TRBJ2-7, with a weak D call TRBD2 (6 bases). CDR1 and CDR2 (germline): SEHNR, FQNEAQ (reference sequence). The CDR3 extends over 15 amino acids. V lost 1 base, J lost 1 base, and 11 bases lay in between. This CDR3 reads CASSLGGDVSYEQYF. CDR3 nucleotide sequence: TGTGCCAGCAGCTTAGGGGGGGATGTATCCTACGAGCAGTACTTC.

The chain carries TRBV5-4 and TRBJ2-7, with D maybe TRBD1 (5 bases). CDR1 SGHNT and CDR2 YYREEE come from the germline V gene (reference sequence). Between the trimmed V and J ends, which lost 1 base and 6 bases, there was a span of 14 bases. CDR3 size: 14 residues. The CDR3 DNA sequence: TGTGCCAGCAGCTTGAGGGGCTCATCCGGCGAGCAGTACTTC. It yields the protein CASSLRGSSGEQYF. The full variable domain, completed using reference TRBV5-4 and TRBJ2-7, is ETGVTQSPTHLIKTRGQQVTLRCSSQSGHNTVSWYQQALGQGPQFIFQYYREEENGRGNFPPRFSGLQFPNYSSELNVNALELDDSALYLCASSLRGSSGEQYFGPGTRLTVT.

This chain connects TRBV3-1 (or the pseudogene TRBV3-2) to TRBJ2-2, with unresolved D. Germline CDR1 and CDR2: LGHDT and YNNKEL (reference sequence). V was shortened by 5 bases and J by 5 bases, with 3 bases between the two germline ends. This CDR3 contains 11 residues. This CDR3 reads CASSTTGELFF. CDR3 bases: TGTGCCAGCAGCACTACCGGGGAGCTGTTTTTT.

The chain has TRBV5-1 and TRBJ2-5; D gene ambiguous. The ends were cut back, 4 bases at V and 5 bases at J, with 15 bases in the middle. From germline, CDR1 is SGHRS and CDR2 YFSETQ. This CDR3 has 14 residues. The CDR3 coding sequence is TGCGCCAGCAGCAGTACAGTCGGCAGGGAGACCCAGTACTTC. This encodes CASSSTVGRETQYF.

The genes are TRBV6-5 and TRBJ1-6, with D possibly being TRBD1 (5 bases). Trimming stripped 8 bases from V and 9 bases from J, with 17 bases between. This CDR3 is built from 14 residues. CDR1 and CDR2 (germline): MNHEY, SVGAGI. The DNA of the CDR3 is TGTGCCAGCTACCAGGCGGGACTCGGTTCACCCCTCCACTTT. Protein sequence: CASYQAGLGSPLHF.

A few counts support this clone. This chain links TRBV18 with TRBJ2-7, with TRBD1 identical over 11 bases. The CDR3 length is 16 residues. Germline CDR1 KGHSH, CDR2 LQKENI. The V segment lost 0 bases and the J segment 6 bases; nucleotides outside the gene matches: 7. The CDR3 DNA sequence: TGTGCCAGCTCACCACCTCTCGGACAGGGGGCGGGCGAGCAGTACTTC. This translates into CASSPPLGQGAGEQYF.

The gene calls are TRBV24-1 and TRBJ2-3; D is undetermined. With 5 bases removed from V and 3 bases from J, the gap between germline ends came to 14 bases. In germline, CDR1 is KGHDR, CDR2 SFDVKD. CDR3 length: 15 residues. In DNA form, the CDR3 reads TGTGCCACCAGTGGGCAGCATTCGAGGACAGATACGCAGTATTTT. Translating it yields CATSGQHSRTDTQYF.